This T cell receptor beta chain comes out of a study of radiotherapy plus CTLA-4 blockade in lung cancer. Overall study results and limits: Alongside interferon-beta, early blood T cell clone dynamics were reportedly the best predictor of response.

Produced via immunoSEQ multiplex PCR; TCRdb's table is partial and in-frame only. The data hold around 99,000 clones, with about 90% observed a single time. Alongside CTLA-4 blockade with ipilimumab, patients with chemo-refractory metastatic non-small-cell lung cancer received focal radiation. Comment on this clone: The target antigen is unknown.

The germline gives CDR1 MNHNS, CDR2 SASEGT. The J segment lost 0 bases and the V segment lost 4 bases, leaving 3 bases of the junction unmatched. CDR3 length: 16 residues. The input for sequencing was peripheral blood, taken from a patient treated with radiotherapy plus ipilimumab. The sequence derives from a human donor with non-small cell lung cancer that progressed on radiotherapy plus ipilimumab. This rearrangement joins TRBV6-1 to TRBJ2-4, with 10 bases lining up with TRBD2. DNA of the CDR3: TGTGCCAGCAGTGGGACTAGCGGAATAGCCAAAAACATTCAGTACTTC. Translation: CASSGTSGIAKNIQYF.